This TCR beta chain was retrieved from a study of early T cells in non-severe SARS-CoV-2 infection. Whole-study context: With bulk RNA from unsorted whole blood as input, sequencing yielded unpaired chains. Findings and limits, study-wide: Sequences matched to VDJdb favored anti-spike CD8 responses, while private and CD4 specificities were missed.

Individually, cDNA molecules had unique molecular identifiers attached to them. A single record per CDR3 protein comes from TCRdb applying MiXCR to the 5' RACE reads. The sample has around 27,000 distinct CDR3 sequences; approximately 5.1% are singletons. Per the germline V gene, CDR1 is SGHTA and CDR2 is FQGNSA. The CDR3 runs 16 residues. J gave up 1 base and V 5 bases, and 6 bases lay outside the gene matches. This clonotype was recorded at least ten times. What it binds is not known. Material for sequencing was whole blood. The sequence derives from an adult who was a healthcare worker with PCR-confirmed SARS-CoV-2 infection or an uninfected control (not recorded which). The rearrangement uses TRBV7-2 and TRBJ2-1, with 9 bases lining up with TRBD1. Here the CDR3 DNA reads TGTGCCAGCAGCCTACAGGGGGCCGGATCCTACAATGAGCAGTTCTTC. Residues: CASSLQGAGSYNEQFF.